This T cell receptor beta chain was captured in a study of T cells in Graves' hyperthyroidism and ophthalmopathy. This clonotype was counted at least ten times. The CDR3 regions of TCR beta were amplified from RNA transcripts. Primed by the HTBI set, a first-round RT-PCR was run on the TCR CDR3. TCRdb reprocessed the multiplex PCR reads with MiXCR, giving one entry per CDR3 protein. The sample has about 640,000 distinct CDR3 sequences; just under 45% are singletons. Trimming left V 3 bases short and J 6 bases short, with 11 bases between. Germline CDR1 reads SNHLY; CDR2 reads FYNNEI. The CDR3 runs 13 residues.

The chain links TRBV2 to TRBJ1-1, with a possible D match to TRBD1 (6 bases). The clonotype originates from an adult man with Graves' disease, either hyperthyroidism or ophthalmopathy (not recorded which). Sequencing used peripheral blood or thyroid tissue (not recorded which). CDR3 DNA: TGTGCCAGCAGTGACCTGGACAGCCCTGAAGCTTTCTTT. Its protein is CASSDLDSPEAFF.